These 16 T cell receptor beta chains originate from one sample sequenced in a study of blood T cell repertoires in COVID-19. Measured with immunoSEQ multiplex PCR; TCRdb has only the in-frame clones, and not every one. This sample has tens of thousands of clones; roughly 80% occur once, and the top ten carry roughly 2.4%. The sequencing sample was made of peripheral blood. These receptor sequences come from a man aged 65-85 years with COVID-19, enrolled during active disease.

This chain uses TRBV19 with TRBJ1-4; no clear D gene. The V end was cut by 1 base, the J end by 7 bases, with 16 bases between. The CDR3 runs 16 residues. Germline V gene data show CDR1 as LNHDA and CDR2 as SQIVND (reference sequence). The CDR3 nucleotides are TGTGCCAGTAGTATAGGGAGGCGTGGGAGTTTTGAAAAACTGTTTTTT. It is translated as CASSIGRRGSFEKLFF.

Here the CDR3 reads CAISEPALAGDEQYF. The CDR3 coding sequence is TGTGCCATCAGTGAGCCCGCACTAGCGGGAGACGAGCAGTACTTC. The rearrangement links TRBV10-3 to TRBJ2-7, with 11 nucleotides matching TRBD2. This CDR3 has 15 residues. The germline CDR1 and CDR2 sequences are ENHRY and SYGVKD. J gave up 5 bases and V 2 bases, and 5 bases lay outside the gene matches.

The chain joins TRBV2 to TRBJ1-5; D perhaps matches TRBD1 (6 bases). CDR1 is SNHLY and CDR2 is FYNNEI in the germline V gene. The CDR3 is 15 residues long. V lost 3 bases and J lost 3, with 12 bases in between. This CDR3 reads CASSDQGGYNQPQHF. Written as DNA, the CDR3 is TGTGCCAGCAGTGACCAAGGGGGATACAATCAGCCCCAGCATTTT. Full variable domain (rest looked up from reference TRBV2 and TRBJ1-5): EPEVTQTPSHQVTQMGQEVILRCVPISNHLYFYWYRQILGQKVEFLVSFYNNEISEKSEIFDDQFSVERPDGSNFTLKIRSTKLEDSAMYFCASSDQGGYNQPQHFGDGTRLSIL.

The V call is TRBV19, the J call TRBJ2-7; D possibly corresponds to TRBD2 (5 bases). The length of the CDR3 is 14 residues. Trimming pared 3 bases from V and 2 bases from J, leaving 11 bases between. Per germline, CDR1 LNHDA and CDR2 SQIVND (reference sequence). The CDR3 DNA is TGTGCCAGTAGTATGGGGTCGGGGACCTACGAGCAGTACTTC. It is translated as CASSMGSGTYEQYF. Full variable domain (outside the CDR3, taken from reference TRBV19 and TRBJ2-7): DGGITQSPKYLFRKEGQNVTLSCEQNLNHDAMYWYRQDPGQGLRLIYYSQIVNDFQKGDIAEGYSVSREKKESFPLTVTSAQKNPTAFYLCASSMGSGTYEQYFGPGTRLTVT.

This clone was counted many times. This chain connects TRBV20-1 to TRBJ2-7; possibly TRBD1 or TRBD2 for D (6 bases each). The V gene's germline CDR1 is DFQATT and CDR2 SNEGSKA (reference sequence). Trimming took off 3 bases at V and 2 bases at J, with 17 bases between the two ends. The CDR3 is 15 amino acids. The CDR3 nucleotides read TGCAGTGCTAGTAGCGGACAGTTGATAACCTACGAGCAGTACTTC. Translating gives CSASSGQLITYEQYF.

The chain joins TRBV29-1 to TRBJ2-5, with a weak D call TRBD2 (5 bases). With 7 bases removed from V and 3 bases from J, the gap between germline ends came to 15 bases. Germline CDR1 SQVTM, CDR2 ANQGSEA. The CDR3 has 13 amino acids. CDR3 region: CSARPGREETQYF. For the CDR3, the DNA is TGCAGCGCTCGTCCCGGGCGGGAAGAGACCCAGTACTTC.

The V call is TRBV11-2, the J call TRBJ1-1, with D possibly being TRBD1 (6 bases). V was clipped by 7 bases and J by 1 base, with 13 bases between them. The CDR3 runs to 14 residues. Looked up from germline, CDR1 is SGHAT and CDR2 is FQNNGV. CDR3 coding DNA: TGTGCCAGCAATTTGCAACAGGGGAACACTGAAGCTTTCTTT. Translation: CASNLQQGNTEAFF.

J is TRBJ1-1 and V is TRBV9; TRBD1 might be the D (6 bases). V was pared by 0 bases and J by 4 bases, with 13 bases between. The germline V gene has CDR1 SGDLS and CDR2 YYNGEE. The CDR3 is 15 amino acids. As DNA, the CDR3 is TGTGCCAGCAGCGTAGACGGGGGGCGCAGCACTGAAGCTTTCTTT. This codes for CASSVDGGRSTEAFF.

This chain joins TRBV7-3 and TRBJ2-1; possible D gene TRBD1, 5 bases. Trimming took off 7 bases at V and 4 bases at J, with 11 bases between the two ends. This CDR3 is 13 amino acids long. Germline loops: CDR1 SGHTA, CDR2 FQGTGA. The CDR3 loop reads CASTRNRYNEQFF. The DNA of the CDR3 is TGTGCCAGCACCAGGAACAGGTACAATGAGCAGTTCTTC.

The chain uses TRBV2 and TRBJ1-1; D gene uncertain. Germline CDR1 reads SNHLY; CDR2 reads FYNNEI. V lost 4 bases to trimming and J lost 1 base, with 10 bases between them. This CDR3 region has 14 residues. Here the CDR3 reads CASSGGLGNTEAFF. CDR3 bases: TGTGCCAGCAGTGGAGGGTTAGGGAACACTGAAGCTTTCTTT.

The genes are TRBV5-4 and TRBJ2-1; TRBD2 matches 7 bases. Looked up from germline, CDR1 is SGHNT and CDR2 is YYREEE (reference sequence). V trimming: 4 bases; J trimming: 5 bases; junction bases outside the gene matches: 12. The CDR3 length is 16 residues. CDR3 sequence (DNA): TGTGCCAGCAGCGACCGCCGGAGGGACTACAACAATGAGCAGTTCTTC. This sequence encodes CASSDRRRDYNNEQFF.

The chain is built from TRBV15 and TRBJ2-3; TRBD2 is a possible D gene (6 bases). The CDR3 contains 17 residues. Germline assignment: CDR1 LNHNV and CDR2 YYDKDF (reference sequence). V was trimmed by 2 bases and J by 2 bases, leaving 17 bases between them. This CDR3 is CATSRPIGGTYTDTQYF. CDR3 DNA: TGTGCCACCAGCAGACCTATTGGGGGGACGTACACAGATACGCAGTATTTT.

This clone has only a few counts. For the CDR3, the DNA is TGTGCCAGCAGTTTAAGTTCCGGTAACCATGAAAAACTGTTTTTT. This sequence encodes CASSLSSGNHEKLFF. J is TRBJ1-4 and V is TRBV28; no clear D. The V and J ends lost 2 bases and 6 bases respectively, with 13 bases between them. The CDR3 covers 15 residues. Germline V gene sequence: CDR1 MDHEN, CDR2 SYDVKM.

The chain carries TRBV29-1 and TRBJ1-1; possible D gene TRBD1, 6 bases. The CDR3 extends over 13 amino acids. Trimming cost V 7 bases and J 1 base, with 13 bases left between them. CDR1 SQVTM and CDR2 ANQGSEA come from the germline V gene. In DNA form, the CDR3 reads TGCAGCGCCCGGGGGGGCCCGAACACTGAAGCTTTCTTT. Protein: CSARGGPNTEAFF. The variable domain in full, completed from reference TRBV29-1 and TRBJ1-1, reads SAVISQKPSRDICQRGTSLTIQCQVDSQVTMMFWYRQQPGQSLTLIATANQGSEATYESGFVIDKFPISRPNLTFSTLTVSNMSPEDSSIYLCSARGGPNTEAFFGQGTRLTVV.

The V call is TRBV7-3, the J call TRBJ2-3, with D unresolved. The V end lost 1 base, the J end lost 2 bases, and 16 bases lay between the germline ends. This CDR3 region has 17 residues. Germline CDR1 and CDR2: SGHTA and FQGTGA. CDR3 bases: TGTGCCAGCAGCTTAATTGGCGGAGCCGAATTCACAGATACGCAGTATTTT. This codes for CASSLIGGAEFTDTQYF.

Concerning this clone: The junction differs from germline at one of its ends, possibly a read error. The rearrangement uses TRBV7-7 and TRBJ2-1; possibly TRBD1 for D (7 bases). Per the germline V gene, CDR1 is SSHAT and CDR2 is FNYEAQ (reference sequence). The CDR3 length is 13 residues. The CDR3 DNA is TGTGCTAGCAGCGTAGGCAGGGGGGATGAGCAGTTCTTC. Its translation is CASSVGRGDEQFF. The entire variable domain, with the rest obtained from reference TRBV7-7 and TRBJ2-1, is as follows: GAGVSQSPRYKVTKRGQDVTLRCDPISSHATLYWYQQALGQGPEFLTYFNYEAQPDKSGLPSDRFSAERPEGSISTLTIQRTEQRDSAMYRCASSVGRGDEQFFGPGTRLTVL.